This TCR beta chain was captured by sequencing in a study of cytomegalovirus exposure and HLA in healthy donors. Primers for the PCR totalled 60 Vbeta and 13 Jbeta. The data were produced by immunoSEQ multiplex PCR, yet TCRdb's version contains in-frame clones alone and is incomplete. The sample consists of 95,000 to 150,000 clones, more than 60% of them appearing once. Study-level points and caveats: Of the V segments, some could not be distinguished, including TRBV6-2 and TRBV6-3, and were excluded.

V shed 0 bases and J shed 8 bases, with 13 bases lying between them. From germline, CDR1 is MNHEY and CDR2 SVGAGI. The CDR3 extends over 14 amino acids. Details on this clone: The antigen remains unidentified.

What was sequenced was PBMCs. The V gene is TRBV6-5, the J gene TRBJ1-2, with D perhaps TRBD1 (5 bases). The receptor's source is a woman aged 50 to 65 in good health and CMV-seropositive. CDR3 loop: CASSYSTRAGGYTF. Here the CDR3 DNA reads TGTGCCAGCAGTTACTCGACCAGGGCAGGGGGCTACACCTTC.